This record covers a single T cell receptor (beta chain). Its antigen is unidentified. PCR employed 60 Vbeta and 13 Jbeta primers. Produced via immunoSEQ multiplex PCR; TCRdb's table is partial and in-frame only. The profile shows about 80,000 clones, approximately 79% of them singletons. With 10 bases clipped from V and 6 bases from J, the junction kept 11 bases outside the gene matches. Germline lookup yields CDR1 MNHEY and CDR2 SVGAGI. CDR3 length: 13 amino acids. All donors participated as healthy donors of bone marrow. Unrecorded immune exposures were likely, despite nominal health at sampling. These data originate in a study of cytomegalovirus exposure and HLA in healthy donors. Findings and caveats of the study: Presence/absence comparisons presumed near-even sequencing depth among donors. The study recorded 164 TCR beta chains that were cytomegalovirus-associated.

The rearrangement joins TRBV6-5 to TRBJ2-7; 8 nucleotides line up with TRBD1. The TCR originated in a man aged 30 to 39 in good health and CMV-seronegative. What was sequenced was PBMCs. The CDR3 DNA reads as TGTGCCACCAATCGACAGGGGATGAGCGAGCAGTACTTC. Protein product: CATNRQGMSEQYF.